The following is a T cell receptor (beta chain) sequence with its context. Antigen unknown. Deletions cut 0 bases from V and 4 bases from J, with 13 bases between. The germline V gene encodes CDR1 SQVTM and CDR2 ANQGSEA. This CDR3 comprises 14 residues. Naive CD8 cells comprised CD45RO-negative, CCR7-positively selected cells, excluding terminally differentiated effector memory CD45RA+ cells. The study enrolled healthy HIV-negative adults without recent acute infections or vaccinations as donors. Among the donors, all were Caucasian adults who lived in Nashville, Tennessee. In the source study's methods: ImmunoSEQ junction-only sequences lacked quality scores, so their filtering differed. Sequenced by immunoSEQ multiplex PCR; TCRdb stores in-frame clones only, minus some. That table is the source of V, J and clone size, and D and trimming were worked out from the DNA. The table shows under 1 million clones, with almost 95% occurring only once.

The data stem from a study of shared clonotypes between healthy human individuals. Study-wide points: What naive subsets generally showed was a larger estimated richness than memory subsets showed.

The J gene is TRBJ2-7, the V gene TRBV29-1; D might be TRBD1 or TRBD2, each matching 6 bases. The source material was naive CD8+ T cells sorted from blood. The sequence came from a man aged 30 to 45 in good health. CDR3 loop: CSVEDRGGLYEQYF. CDR3 nucleotides: TGCAGCGTTGAAGATCGAGGGGGGCTGTACGAGCAGTACTTC.